This TCR beta chain was documented in a study of blood T cell repertoires in COVID-19. Here immunoSEQ multiplex PCR was the method, and the copy in TCRdb shows in-frame clones only, minus some. The table includes about 26,000 clones, roughly 90% detected once. This clone was seen just once. Germline CDR1 and CDR2: MGHRA and YSYEKL. The V segment lost 4 bases and the J segment 9 bases; nucleotides outside the gene matches: 5. CDR3 length: 14 residues. The sequenced sample consisted of peripheral blood. The V call is TRBV4-1, the J call TRBJ2-1; 11 bases are shared with TRBD2. The origin of this receptor is a human donor in a cohort sampled during active COVID-19. CDR3 loop: CASSRPLAGGEQFF. The CDR3 nucleotides read TGCGCCAGCAGCCGTCCGCTAGCGGGAGGTGAGCAGTTCTTC.